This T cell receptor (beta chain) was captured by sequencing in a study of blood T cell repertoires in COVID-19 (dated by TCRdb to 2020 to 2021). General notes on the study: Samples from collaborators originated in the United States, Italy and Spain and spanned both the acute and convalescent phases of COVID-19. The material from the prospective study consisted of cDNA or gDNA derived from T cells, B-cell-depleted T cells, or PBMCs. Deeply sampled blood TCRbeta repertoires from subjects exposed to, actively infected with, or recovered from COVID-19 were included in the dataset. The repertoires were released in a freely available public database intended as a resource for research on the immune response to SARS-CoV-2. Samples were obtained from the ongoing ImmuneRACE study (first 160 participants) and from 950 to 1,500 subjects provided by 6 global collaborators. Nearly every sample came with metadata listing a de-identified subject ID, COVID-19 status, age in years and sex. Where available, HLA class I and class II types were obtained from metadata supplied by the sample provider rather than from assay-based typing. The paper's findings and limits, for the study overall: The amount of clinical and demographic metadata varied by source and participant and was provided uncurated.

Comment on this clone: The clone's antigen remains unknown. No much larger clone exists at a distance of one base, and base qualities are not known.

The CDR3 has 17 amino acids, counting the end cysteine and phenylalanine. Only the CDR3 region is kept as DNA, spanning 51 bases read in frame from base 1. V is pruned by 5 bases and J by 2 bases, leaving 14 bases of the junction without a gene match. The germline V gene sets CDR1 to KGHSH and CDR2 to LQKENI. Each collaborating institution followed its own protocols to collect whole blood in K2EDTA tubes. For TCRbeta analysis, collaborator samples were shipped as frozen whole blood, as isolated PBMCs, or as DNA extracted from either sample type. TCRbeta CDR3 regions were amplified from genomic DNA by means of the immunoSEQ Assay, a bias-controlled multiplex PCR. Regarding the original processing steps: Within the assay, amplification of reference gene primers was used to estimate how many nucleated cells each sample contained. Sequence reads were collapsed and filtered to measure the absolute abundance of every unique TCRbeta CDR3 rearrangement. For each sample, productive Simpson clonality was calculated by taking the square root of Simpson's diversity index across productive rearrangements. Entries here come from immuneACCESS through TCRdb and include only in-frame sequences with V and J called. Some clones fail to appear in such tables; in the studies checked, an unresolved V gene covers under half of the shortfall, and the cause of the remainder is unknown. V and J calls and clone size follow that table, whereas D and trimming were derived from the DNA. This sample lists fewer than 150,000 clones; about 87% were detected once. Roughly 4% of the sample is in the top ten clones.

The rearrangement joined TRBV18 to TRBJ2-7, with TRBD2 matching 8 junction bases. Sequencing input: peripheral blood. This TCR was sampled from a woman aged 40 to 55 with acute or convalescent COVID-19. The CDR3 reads CASSGSGSFRNPYEQYF. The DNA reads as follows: TGTGCCAGCTCAGGGAGCGGGAGTTTTAGGAATCCCTACGAGCAGTACTTC.